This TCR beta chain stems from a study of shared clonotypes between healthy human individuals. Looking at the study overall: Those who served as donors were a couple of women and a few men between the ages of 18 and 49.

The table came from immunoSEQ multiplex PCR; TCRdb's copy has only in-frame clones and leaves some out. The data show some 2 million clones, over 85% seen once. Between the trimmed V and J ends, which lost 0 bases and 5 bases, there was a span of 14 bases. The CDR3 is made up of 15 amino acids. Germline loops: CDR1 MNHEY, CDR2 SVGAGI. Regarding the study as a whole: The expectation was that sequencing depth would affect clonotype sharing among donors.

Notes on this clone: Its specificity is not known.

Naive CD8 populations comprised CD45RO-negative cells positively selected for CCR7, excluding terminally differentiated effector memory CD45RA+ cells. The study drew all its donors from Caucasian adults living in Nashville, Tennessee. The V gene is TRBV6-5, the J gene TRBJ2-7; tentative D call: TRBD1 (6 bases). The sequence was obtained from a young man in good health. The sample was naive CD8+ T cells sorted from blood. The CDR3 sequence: CASSYSDVRGHEQYF. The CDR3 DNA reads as TGTGCCAGCAGTTACTCTGACGTCAGGGGCCACGAGCAGTACTTC.